This entry is about one T cell receptor beta chain. The sample originates from a study of blood T cell repertoires in COVID-19. The overall study: COVID-19 samples, acute and convalescent, were from the United States, Italy and Spain.

The study recruited people aged roughly 18 to 100 years across about two dozen US areas. Trimming shortened V by 1 base and J by 0 bases, and 8 bases separated the two germline ends. Germline CDR1 and CDR2: SGDLS and YYNGEE. CDR3 size: 15 residues. Assay used: immunoSEQ multiplex PCR; TCRdb lists only in-frame clones, some missing. The sample shows about 180,000 clones, about 90% of them seen only once. The sequenced material came from PBMCs or T cells enriched from blood (not recorded which). The clonotype was recovered from a human donor with acute COVID-19. The donor label of this sample is uncertain. The chain recombines TRBV9 with TRBJ1-5; D uncertain. The CDR3 sequence is CASSVSGSSNQPQHF. The CDR3 DNA follows: TGTGCCAGCAGCGTATCAGGTTCTAGCAATCAGCCCCAGCATTTT.